This entry features one TCR beta chain sequence. The data originate from a study of blood T cell repertoires in COVID-19. Study at large: Donors in the United States, Italy and Spain gave samples during acute or convalescent COVID-19. Sources were T cells, B-cell-depleted T cells, or PBMCs; the material itself was cDNA or gDNA.

Original processing methods: Amplifying reference gene primers gave estimates of nucleated cell counts. TCRdb's copy holds only in-frame clones and misses some; the assay was immunoSEQ multiplex PCR. For V, J and clone size, that table is used; D and trimming come from the DNA. Among tens of thousands of clones listed, over 70% were seen once. CDR3 length: 15 amino acids. CDR1 and CDR2 from the germline V gene are SGHTA and FQGNSA. The ends were cut back, 1 base at V and 5 bases at J, with 13 bases in the middle. This clonotype originated in a man aged 50-59 years with acute or convalescent COVID-19. The chain uses TRBV7-2 and TRBJ2-3; possible D gene TRBD1, 6 bases. Sequenced material: peripheral blood. The CDR3 reads CASSLDRQGRDTQYF. CDR3 nucleotide sequence: TGTGCCAGCAGCTTAGATCGGCAGGGGCGAGATACGCAGTATTTT.